The clone carrying this T cell receptor beta chain showed up just a few times. Germline V lookup: CDR1 SGDLS, CDR2 YYNGEE. The ends were cut back, 3 bases at V and 7 bases at J, with 8 bases in the middle. The CDR3 extends over 12 amino acids. The sample belongs to a study of T cell changes during pregnancy in multiple sclerosis. The method was immunoSEQ multiplex PCR; TCRdb's version includes in-frame clones alone and lacks a portion of them. The sample holds fewer than 45,000 clones, roughly 93% seen once. V gene TRBV9 combines with J gene TRBJ1-3; no reliable D call. This receptor was obtained from a female donor with multiple sclerosis, enrolled in a pregnancy study. The sequencing here drew on CD8+ T cells from peripheral blood mononuclear cells, taken in the third trimester of pregnancy. Here the CDR3 reads CASSGLGNTIYF. CDR3 nucleotides: TGTGCCAGCAGCGGACTTGGGAACACCATATATTTT.